This T cell receptor (beta chain) came from a study of CD8 T cells in ankylosing spondylitis. Study-level points and caveats: Matched synovial fluid from ankylosing spondylitis patients was reported to be enriched for disease-linked clones. Disease-associated clonotypes exhibited CD8+ identity and were relatively infrequent in peripheral blood. A motif in TCR beta, a set of 8 or 9 highly homologous variants, appeared characteristic of ankylosing spondylitis blood. A number of the motif variants had already been described in reactive arthritis synovial fluid and blood.

TCR beta libraries were made by quantitative 5'-RACE with molecular barcodes. In TCRdb, the 5' RACE reads were re-called with MiXCR into one record per CDR3 protein. The sample includes around 490,000 distinct CDR3 sequences, approximately 5.3% seen only once; the top ten take roughly 3.5%. With V trimmed by 0 bases and J by 5 bases, 5 bases remained unmatched. This CDR3 contains 15 residues. Germline CDR1 SGHRS, CDR2 YFSETQ. This clonotype was detected many times. What it recognizes is unknown. Source material: blood, either unsorted or a sorted T cell fraction (not recorded which). The clonotype comes from a male donor with ankylosing spondylitis. The chain links TRBV5-1 to TRBJ2-1, with TRBD1 matching 7 bases. CDR3 bases: TGCGCCAGCAGCTTGGGACAGGGCGCCAACAATGAGCAGTTCTTC. Its protein is CASSLGQGANNEQFF.